This TCR beta chain stems from a study of beta chain features in type 1 diabetes. The wider study: Age and gender were similar between patients and healthy donors, as were cell yields. Findings of the study overall: In type 1 diabetes patients, VDJ junctions had fewer insertions; deletions at these junctions were more frequent. Naive, central memory and Treg TCRB repertoires appeared more alike in patients than in healthy donors.

This clone occurred a few times. Its specificity is unknown. The sequenced template was cDNA made from the entire isolated RNA. Profiling relied on immunoSEQ multiplex PCR, and the TCRdb table lists in-frame clones only, not all of them. The sample gives some 400,000 clones, roughly 16% of which show up once; 0.019% is in the top ten. Sorted cells reached over 98% purity in every population. Germline V gene lookup returns CDR1 LNHNV and CDR2 YYDKDF (reference sequence). V shed 7 bases and J 7 bases; nucleotides not matched to a gene: 6. The CDR3 extends over 16 amino acids. This TCR was recovered from a woman aged 18-29 years in good health. V usage is TRBV15 and J usage is TRBJ2-2, with 16 positions matching TRBD2. The sequencing input was naive CD4+ T cells from blood. The DNA of the CDR3 is TGTGCCACCAAATCGGGACTAGCGGGAGGGGTCGGGGAGCTGTTTTTT. This gives the protein CATKSGLAGGVGELFF.